This T cell receptor (beta chain) was recorded in a study of T-cell memory formation after mild COVID-19. This CDR3 has 15 residues. From germline, CDR1 is DFQATT and CDR2 SNEGSKA (reference sequence). Between the trimmed V and J ends, which lost 1 base and 8 bases, there was a span of 20 bases. TCRdb reprocessed the 5' RACE reads via MiXCR and lists one record per CDR3 protein. The table shows roughly 550,000 distinct CDR3 sequences, with 20% occurring only once. The sample taken for sequencing was PBMCs or a T cell subset sorted from them (not recorded which). The sequence was obtained from an adult woman who had mild COVID-19 (a few samples of this study predate the infection). Cell type and time point are not known. The J gene is TRBJ1-2, the V gene TRBV20-1, with D uncertain. CDR3: CSARGKDSQPGGYTF. The DNA of the CDR3 is TGCAGTGCTAGAGGGAAGGACTCCCAGCCGGGGGGCTACACCTTC.